The entry below gives a single TCR beta chain sequence along with its context. The data derive from a study of shared clonotypes between healthy human individuals. CDR1 and CDR2 from the germline V gene are GTSNPN and SVGIG (reference sequence). The length of the CDR3 is 17 residues. With 0 bases clipped from V and 5 bases from J, the junction kept 12 bases outside the gene matches. The authors ran unsorted PBMC replicate PCRs on about 300 ng DNA, tens of thousands of T cell genomes. The unsorted PBMC sample used ten immunoSEQ deep assay plates. Profiling relied on immunoSEQ multiplex PCR, and the TCRdb table lists in-frame clones only, not all of them. The table shows hundreds of thousands of clones, with around 81% occurring only once. Each sample came from a Caucasian adult donor living in Nashville, Tennessee.

The V gene is TRBV30, the J gene TRBJ2-3; 9 bases line up with TRBD2. This clonotype was obtained from a woman aged 40 to 50 in good health. Some clones in this sample may be carry-over from other donors' samples. Sequencing was carried out using PBMCs. CDR3 protein: CAWSVGRTSEGGDTQYF. The CDR3 DNA reads TGTGCCTGGAGTGTAGGGAGGACTAGCGAGGGTGGAGATACGCAGTATTTT.